One T cell receptor beta chain is described in this entry. This sample was taken from a study of technical replicates of blood from a few donors. Trimming pared 5 bases from V and 1 base from J, leaving 16 bases between. The CDR3 covers 16 residues. Germline-derived CDR1 and CDR2 are LNHDA and SQIVND (reference sequence). Repertoires were generated with immunoSEQ multiplex PCR, while TCRdb's copy carries only in-frame clones and drops some. Here the sample spans around 93,000 clones, approximately 95% being singletons. The rearrangement uses TRBV19 and TRBJ2-3; D uncertain. This sequence originates from a human donor in good health. The specimen sequenced was T cells isolated from PBMCs. In DNA form, the CDR3 reads TGTGCCAGTAGTGTTTACAGTAGTTCGGGCACAGATACGCAGTATTTT. Protein sequence: CASSVYSSSGTDTQYF.